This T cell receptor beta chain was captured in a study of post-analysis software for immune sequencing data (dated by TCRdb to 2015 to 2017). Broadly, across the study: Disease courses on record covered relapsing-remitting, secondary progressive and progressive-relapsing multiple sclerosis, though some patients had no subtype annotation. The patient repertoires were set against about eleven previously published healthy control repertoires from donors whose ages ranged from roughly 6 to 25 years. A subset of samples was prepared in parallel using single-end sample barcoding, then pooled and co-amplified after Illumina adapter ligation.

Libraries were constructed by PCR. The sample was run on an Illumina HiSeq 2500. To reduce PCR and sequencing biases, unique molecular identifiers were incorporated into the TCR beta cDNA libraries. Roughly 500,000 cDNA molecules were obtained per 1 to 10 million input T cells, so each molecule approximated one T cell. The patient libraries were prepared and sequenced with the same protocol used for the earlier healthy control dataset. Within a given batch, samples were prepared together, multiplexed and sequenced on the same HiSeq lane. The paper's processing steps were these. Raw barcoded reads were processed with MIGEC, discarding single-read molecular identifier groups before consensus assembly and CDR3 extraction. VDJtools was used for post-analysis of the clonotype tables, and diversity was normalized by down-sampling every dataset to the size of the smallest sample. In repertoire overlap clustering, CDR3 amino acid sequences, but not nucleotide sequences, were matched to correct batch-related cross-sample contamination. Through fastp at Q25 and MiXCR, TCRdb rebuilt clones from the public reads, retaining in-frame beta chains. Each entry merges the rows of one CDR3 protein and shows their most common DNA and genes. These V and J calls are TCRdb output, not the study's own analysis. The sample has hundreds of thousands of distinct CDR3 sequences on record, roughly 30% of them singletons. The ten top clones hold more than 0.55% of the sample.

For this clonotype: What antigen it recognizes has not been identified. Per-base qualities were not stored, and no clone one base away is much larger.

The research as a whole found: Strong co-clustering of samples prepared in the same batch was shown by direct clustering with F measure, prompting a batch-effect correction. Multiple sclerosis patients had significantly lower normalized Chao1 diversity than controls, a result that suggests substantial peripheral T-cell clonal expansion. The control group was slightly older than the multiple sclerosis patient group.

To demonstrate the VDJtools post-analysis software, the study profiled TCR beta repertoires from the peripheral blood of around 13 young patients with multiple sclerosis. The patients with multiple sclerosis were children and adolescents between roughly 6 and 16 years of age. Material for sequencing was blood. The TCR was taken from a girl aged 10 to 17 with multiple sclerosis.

The CDR3 protein is CSALDRGMNTEAFF. The sequenced DNA: TGCAGTGCACTTGACAGGGGAATGAACACTGAAGCTTTCTTT. Recombination linked TRBV20-1 to TRBJ1-1; a stretch of 8 junction bases matches TRBD1. The germline V gene (reference sequence) supplies CDR1 DFQATT and CDR2 SNEGSKA. Unmatched junction bases come to 6, with V trimmed by 6 bases and J by 0 bases. The CDR3 numbers 14 residues from cysteine through phenylalanine. The kept DNA is CDR3 alone, 42 bases in frame from the first base.